This T cell receptor (gamma chain) was captured by sequencing in a study of Vδ1+ human thymocytes. The study's findings and limits: Highly polyclonal TRG and TRD repertoires with Gaussian CDR3 length distributions appeared in thymus.

Concerning this clone: Its target is unknown.

Germline lookup yields CDR1 EGSTGY and CDR2 YDSYTSSV. After removal of 6 bases from V and 11 bases from J, the junction contained 7 bases not matched to a gene. The CDR3 runs to 10 residues. Extracted RNA was reverse transcribed into cDNA. CDR3 amplicons came from multiplex PCR with pooled V-gene forward and constant-region reverse primers. TCRdb reran clone calling via CATT on the multiplex PCR reads. The table shows tens of thousands of gamma-chain clones, with roughly 13% occurring only once. The sample was Vdelta1+ gamma-delta thymocytes from the thymus. Subset meaning: FACS-sorted CD3+ TCRalphabeta- TCRVdelta1+ TCRVdelta2- thymocytes. This clonotype was obtained from a child younger than two who had congenital heart surgery. The rearrangement joins TRGV4 to TRGJ1 or TRGJ2. This chain's CDR3 is CATWHEEKLF. The CDR3 nucleotides are TGTGCCACCTGGCACGAGGAGAAACTCTTT.